The T cell receptor beta chain under discussion was sequenced for a study of glioma-infiltrating T cells after dendritic cell vaccination. Study as a whole: Between about 2003 and 2013, patients got autologous tumor lysate-pulsed dendritic cell vaccines. Autologous tumor lysate was loaded overnight onto monocyte-derived dendritic cells grown less than 8 days with IL-4 and GM-CSF. Patients received three intradermal dendritic cell vaccine injections at biweekly intervals.

The protocol was immunoSEQ multiplex PCR, while the TCRdb copy is restricted to in-frame clones and leaves out a portion. Of 90,000 to 140,000 clones listed, around 91% are singletons. V dropped 4 bases and J dropped 4 bases, with 11 bases sitting between them. Germline CDR1 reads SGDLS; CDR2 reads YYNGEE. The CDR3 sequence is 13 residues long. Time point indicated: after dendritic cell vaccination, including at tumor progression/relapse. This receptor was obtained from a human donor with glioblastoma. The gene calls are TRBV9 and TRBJ1-1; D call uncertain. Sequences were derived from blood, sampled after dendritic cell vaccination. DNA for the CDR3: TGTGCCAGCAGCCCCGATCGGGGCACTGAAGCTTTCTTT. Translation gives CASSPDRGTEAFF.